This T cell receptor beta chain was documented in a study of T cell responses to AZD1222 COVID-19 vaccine (dated by TCRdb to the early 2020s). In the study overall: AZD1222 recipients given second doses at about 4 weeks or at about 12 weeks were pooled, since spike-specific TCR depth and breadth were not found to differ between the two schedules. Trial participants were enrolled by age into subgroups of 18-55, 56-69 and 70-plus years, and around 150, 28 and 57 TCR-sequenced participants, respectively, were included in these subgroups. TCR sequencing covered roughly 230 trial participants: 200 to 210 given two doses of AZD1222 and about 26 given two doses of MenACWY control vaccine.

Explained via the paper, the time point label denotes: baseline before first vaccination. Samples from vaccinated people were obtained from the UK trials COV001 and COV002, which included a single-blind randomized controlled phase 2/3 trial of AZD1222 (ChAdOx1 nCoV-19) in healthy adults. For TCRbeta chain sequencing, PBMC samples were collected from trial participants at day 0 and at day 28 after the second dose. The CDR3 has 17 amino acids, counting the end cysteine and phenylalanine. The entry retains the CDR3 DNA only, 51 bases that are in frame from base 1. CDR1 MNHEY and CDR2 SVGEGT are derived from the germline V gene. For this chain, trimming is 2 bases at the V end and 0 bases at the J end, and the number of junction bases without a gene match is 8. On this clone itself: The specificity of this receptor is unknown. The sample holds no much larger clone one base away, and base qualities are not on file.

The CDR3 regions of human TCRbeta chains were analyzed by immunosequencing. In the source study's methods: Repertoire TCRs were checked for matches against a reference library of SARS-CoV-2-specific TCRs that had been generated using the MIRA antigen-specificity platform. Breadth was defined as the fraction of unique TCRs that were SARS-CoV-2-associated, and depth was defined as the fraction of total T cells that were SARS-CoV-2-associated. Using the MIRA data, each spike-specific TCR was mapped to the spike region that the TCR reacts to and placed in a CD4 or CD8 class. Log10-transformed breadth and depth values were compared by one-way ANOVA with Sidak's multiple comparisons tests. The clones in this table, taken by TCRdb from immuneACCESS, are in-frame only. Not every clone is retained; where verified, under half of the shortfall comes from an unresolved V gene, and the cause of the rest is unknown. D and trimming come from the DNA, and the V and J calls and clone size come from that table. A total of under 200,000 clones appear in this sample, 90% of them only once. Of the sample, about 1.6% is held by the ten largest clones.

The paper's findings and limits, for the study overall: Conclusions about previously exposed vaccinees were limited because only a handful of AZD1222 recipients were SARS-CoV-2 seropositive at baseline. After two AZD1222 doses, both the breadth and the depth of spike-specific TCRs were significantly higher than at day 0 and than in MenACWY recipients. Vaccine-associated CD4 TCRs spanned the whole spike protein, with dominant responses in regions 160-218 and 743-854. The 56-69-year group was small, and its depth increase did not reach significance, likely because of low power. Because no day 14 peak-response samples were available, repertoires were characterized only after the peak T cell response. Participants were mostly white British and included more females than males, and it was suggested by the authors that clonal diversity may have been underestimated. Reportedly, almost half of the unique spike-specific TCRs recognized epitopes lying outside the regions that are mutated in the B.1.351 and B.1.1.7 variants.

The rearranged chain carries TRBV6-2 or TRBV6-3 and TRBJ1-1; TRBD1 matches 8 bases in the middle. The specimen comprised peripheral blood, sampled on day 0 of AZD1222 vaccination. This sequence originates from an adult in good health. Read as DNA, the sequence is TGTGCCAGCAGTTACGCCACGCGGACAGGGATGAACACTGAAGCTTTCTTT. Its coded protein is CASSYATRTGMNTEAFF.